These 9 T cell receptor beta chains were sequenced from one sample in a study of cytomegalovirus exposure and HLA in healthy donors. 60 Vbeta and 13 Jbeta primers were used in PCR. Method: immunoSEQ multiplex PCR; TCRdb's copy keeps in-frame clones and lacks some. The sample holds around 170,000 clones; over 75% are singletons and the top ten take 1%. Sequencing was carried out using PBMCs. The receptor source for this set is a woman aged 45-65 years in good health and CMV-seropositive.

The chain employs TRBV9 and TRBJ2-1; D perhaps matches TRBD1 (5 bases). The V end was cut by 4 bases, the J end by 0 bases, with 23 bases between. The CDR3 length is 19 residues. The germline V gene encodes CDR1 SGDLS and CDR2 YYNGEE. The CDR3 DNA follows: TGTGCCAGCAGCAGCCGACCACTGAAAGGCGACAGCTCCTACAATGAGCAGTTCTTC. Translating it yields CASSSRPLKGDSSYNEQFF.

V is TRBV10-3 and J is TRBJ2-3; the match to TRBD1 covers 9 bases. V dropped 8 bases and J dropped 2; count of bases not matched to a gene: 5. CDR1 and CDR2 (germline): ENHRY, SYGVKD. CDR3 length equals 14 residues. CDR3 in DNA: TGTGCCATCGGGACAGGGAGAATCACAGATACGCAGTATTTT. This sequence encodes CAIGTGRITDTQYF.

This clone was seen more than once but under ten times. Here the CDR3 reads CASSYRAGPGGYTF. In nucleotides, the CDR3 is TGTGCCAGCAGCTATAGGGCAGGCCCGGGAGGCTACACCTTC. The chain is built from TRBV6-5 and TRBJ1-2, with D unresolved. Deletions cut 6 bases from V and 8 bases from J, with 19 bases between. Germline CDR1 MNHEY, CDR2 SVGAGI. This CDR3 region has 14 residues.

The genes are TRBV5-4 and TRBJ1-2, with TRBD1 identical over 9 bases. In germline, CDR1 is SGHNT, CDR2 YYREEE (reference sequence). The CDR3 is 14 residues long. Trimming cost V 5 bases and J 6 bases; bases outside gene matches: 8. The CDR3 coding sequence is TGTGCCAGCAGAGAATCCGGGACAGGGAATGGCTACACCTTC. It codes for CASRESGTGNGYTF.

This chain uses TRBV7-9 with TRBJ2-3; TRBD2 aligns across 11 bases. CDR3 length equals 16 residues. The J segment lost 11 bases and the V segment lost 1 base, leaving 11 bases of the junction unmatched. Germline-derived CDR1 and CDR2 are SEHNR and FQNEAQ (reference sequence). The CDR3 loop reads CASSLELAGGHGRQYF. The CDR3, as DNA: TGTGCCAGCAGCTTAGAGCTAGCGGGGGGCCATGGGAGGCAGTATTTT.

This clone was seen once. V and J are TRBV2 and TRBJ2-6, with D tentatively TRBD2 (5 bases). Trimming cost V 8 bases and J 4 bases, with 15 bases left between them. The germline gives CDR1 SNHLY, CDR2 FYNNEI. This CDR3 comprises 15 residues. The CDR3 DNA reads TGTGCCAGCTCTCCAGTTTCGGGGGGGGCCAACGTCCTGACTTTC. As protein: CASSPVSGGANVLTF. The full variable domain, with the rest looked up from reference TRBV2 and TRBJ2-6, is EPEVTQTPSHQVTQMGQEVILRCVPISNHLYFYWYRQILGQKVEFLVSFYNNEISEKSEIFDDQFSVERPDGSNFTLKIRSTKLEDSAMYFCASSPVSGGANVLTFGAGSRLTVL.

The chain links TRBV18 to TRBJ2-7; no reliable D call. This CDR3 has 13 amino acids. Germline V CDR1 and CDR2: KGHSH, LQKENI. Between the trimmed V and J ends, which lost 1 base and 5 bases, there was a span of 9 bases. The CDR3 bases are TGTGCCAGCTCACCACGAGAGACAAACGAGCAGTACTTC. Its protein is CASSPRETNEQYF.

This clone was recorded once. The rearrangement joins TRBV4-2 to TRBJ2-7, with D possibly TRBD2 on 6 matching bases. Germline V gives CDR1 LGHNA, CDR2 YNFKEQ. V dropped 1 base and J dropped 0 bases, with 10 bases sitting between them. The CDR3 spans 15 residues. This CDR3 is CASSQGAGRSYEQYF. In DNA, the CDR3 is TGTGCCAGCAGCCAAGGGGCGGGGCGCTCCTACGAGCAGTACTTC.

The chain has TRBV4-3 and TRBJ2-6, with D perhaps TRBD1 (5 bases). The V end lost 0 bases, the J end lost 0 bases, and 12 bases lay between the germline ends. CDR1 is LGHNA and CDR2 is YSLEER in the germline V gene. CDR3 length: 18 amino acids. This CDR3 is CASSQDLTGSSGANVLTF. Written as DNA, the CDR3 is TGCGCCAGCAGCCAAGATCTAACAGGCTCCTCTGGGGCCAACGTCCTGACTTTC.